The 11 T cell receptor beta chains below were found in one sample sequenced in a study of T cell repertoires in cytomegalovirus infection. MiXCR was run by TCRdb on the reads, yielding one entry per CDR3 protein. The table includes hundreds of thousands of distinct CDR3 sequences, 20% to 25% detected once. Source material: CD8+ T cells from PBMCs. The receptors were sampled from a human donor in good health (CMV status not recorded). Some clones in this sample may be carry-over from other donors' samples.

This chain uses TRBV12-3 or TRBV12-4 with TRBJ2-7; 8 bases agree with TRBD1. This CDR3 is 14 amino acids long. V gave up 5 bases and J gave up 5 bases; unmatched junction bases: 8. The CDR3 region has the DNA TGTGCCAGCAGTCCTACAGGGGGAAGAAACGAGCAGTACTTC. It encodes CASSPTGGRNEQYF.

This clonotype has a handful of counts. V and J are TRBV12-3 or TRBV12-4 and TRBJ1-5; no clear D gene. The CDR3 runs to 15 residues. V shed 6 bases and J shed 8 bases, with 20 bases lying between them. CDR3 coding DNA: TGTGCCAGCAGCTTCTCTCGTGGCCCGAAAGAGCCCCAGCATTTT. It yields the protein CASSFSRGPKEPQHF.

The chain is built from TRBV6-6 and TRBJ2-2; the D is unclear. Germline lookup yields CDR1 MNHNY and CDR2 SVGAGI (reference sequence). The CDR3 has 10 amino acids. V was trimmed by 10 bases and J by 6 bases, leaving 6 bases between them. DNA for the CDR3: TGTGCCATCTATTCCGGGGAGCTGTTTTTT. Encoded protein: CAIYSGELFF.

The chain recombines TRBV10-3 with TRBJ2-7; 14 nucleotides align to TRBD2. This CDR3 is 16 amino acids long. Losses at the gene ends were 10 bases for V and 2 bases for J; bases not matched to a gene: 10. Germline CDR1 reads ENHRY; CDR2 reads SYGVKD. The CDR3 spells CASSGTSGGQTYEQYF. The CDR3 region has the DNA TGTGCCAGCTCCGGGACTAGCGGGGGCCAAACCTACGAGCAGTACTTC.

This clonotype turned up a few times. The chain links TRBV20-1 to TRBJ2-2; 13 nucleotides match TRBD2. CDR3 length: 16 residues. Germline loops: CDR1 DFQATT, CDR2 SNEGSKA (reference sequence). The ends lost 6 bases at V and 7 bases at J; junction bases unmatched: 11. This chain's CDR3 is CSAQTSGGPFRGELFF. The CDR3, as DNA: TGCAGTGCCCAGACTAGCGGGGGGCCTTTCCGCGGGGAGCTGTTTTTT.

In its sample, this clonotype was seen a few times. The CDR3 region is CAIRTSGGGGNTIYF. The CDR3 DNA reads as TGTGCCATCAGGACTTCAGGGGGCGGCGGAAACACCATATATTTT. The chain has TRBV10-3 and TRBJ1-3, with 8 bases aligning to TRBD1. The CDR3 has 15 amino acids. CDR1 and CDR2 from the germline V gene are ENHRY and SYGVKD. V dropped 6 bases and J dropped 4; count of bases not matched to a gene: 8.

This clonotype was observed at least ten times. This chain joins TRBV10-3 and TRBJ2-4, with 11 bases identical to TRBD2. CDR3 length: 13 residues. The trim removed 10 bases at V and 5 bases at J, leaving 4 bases unmatched. CDR1 and CDR2 (germline): ENHRY, SYGVKD. CDR3 in DNA: TGTGCCACTGGGACTAGCGGAGAAAACATTCAGTACTTC. This gives the protein CATGTSGENIQYF.

On this clonotype itself: A much larger clone differs from this one at a single base, so this may be a read error. This chain uses TRBV7-2 with TRBJ1-3; D may be TRBD1 (5 bases). The CDR3 sequence is 14 residues long. The germline CDR1 and CDR2 sequences are SGHTA and FQGNSA. The CDR3 DNA sequence: TGTGCCAACAGCCTTCAGGGCTCTGGAAACACCATATATTTT. Its translation is CANSLQGSGNTIYF.

This chain links TRBV20-1 with TRBJ2-7, with D perhaps matching TRBD2 (6 bases). The ends were cut back, 3 bases at V and 0 bases at J, with 12 bases in the middle. The CDR3 has 14 amino acids. CDR1 and CDR2 from the germline V gene are DFQATT and SNEGSKA (reference sequence). The CDR3 DNA is TGCAGTGCTAGGGGGGGATCGAGCTCCTACGAGCAGTACTTC. Encoded protein: CSARGGSSSYEQYF.

A note on this clonotype: This may be a read error: a much more frequent sequence differs by one nucleotide. V is TRBV6-6 and J is TRBJ1-5, with D possibly matching TRBD1 (5 bases). Germline lookup yields CDR1 MNHNY and CDR2 SVGAGI (reference sequence). There are 16 residues in the CDR3. CDR3 nucleotide sequence: TGTGTCAGCAGTTACTCGACGGGAGGGGGCAATCAGCCCCAGCATTTT. It yields the protein CVSSYSTGGGNQPQHF.

The table lists this clonotype with many counts. V and J are TRBV7-9 and TRBJ2-7; the D is unclear. This CDR3 region has 12 residues. V lost 5 bases and J 2 bases, leaving 7 bases between the germline ends. Looked up from germline, CDR1 is SEHNR and CDR2 is FQNEAQ (reference sequence). This CDR3 is CASSLSTYEQYF. The CDR3 DNA reads TGTGCCAGCAGCCTCTCCACCTACGAGCAGTACTTC. Variable domain in full (rest from reference TRBV7-9 and TRBJ2-7): DTGVSQNPRHKITKRGQNVTFRCDPISEHNRLYWYRQTLGQGPEFLTYFQNEAQLEKSRLLSDRFSAERPKGSFSTLEIQRTEQGDSAMYLCASSLSTYEQYFGPGTRLTVT.